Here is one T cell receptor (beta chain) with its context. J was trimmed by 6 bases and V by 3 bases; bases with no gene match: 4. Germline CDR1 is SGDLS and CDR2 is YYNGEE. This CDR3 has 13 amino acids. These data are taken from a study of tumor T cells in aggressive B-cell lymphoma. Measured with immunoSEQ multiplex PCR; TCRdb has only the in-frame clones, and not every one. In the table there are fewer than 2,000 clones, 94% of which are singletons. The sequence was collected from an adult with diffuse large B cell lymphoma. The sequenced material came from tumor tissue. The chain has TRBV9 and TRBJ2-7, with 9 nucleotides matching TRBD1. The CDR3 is CASSEQGASEQYF. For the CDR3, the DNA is TGTGCCAGCAGCGAACAGGGGGCATCCGAGCAGTACTTC.